These T cell receptor beta chains were read from a single sample in a study of blood T cell repertoires in COVID-19. The protocol was immunoSEQ multiplex PCR, while the TCRdb copy is restricted to in-frame clones and leaves out a portion. This sample has around 150,000 clones, with over 85% found just once. The sequenced material came from peripheral blood. These receptors all stem from an older woman with COVID-19, enrolled during active disease. Each CDR3 is given with its conserved first and last residue. The D gene is left open where the match is weak. Not all rows give a size; the values are once, few, many and, for expanded clones, a class.

j_gene: TRBJ1-1
abundance: NA
d_gene: NA
v_gene: TRBV12-3/TRBV12-4
CDR3nt: TGTGCCAGCAGTCTTTCAGGGGACACTGAAGCTTTCTTT
CDR3aa: CASSLSGDTEAFF

j_gene: TRBJ2-1
abundance: NA
d_gene: TRBD2
v_gene: TRBV11-3
CDR3nt: TGTGCCAGCAGCTTTAGCGGGGGGGTTTATGAGCAGTTCTTC
CDR3aa: CASSFSGGVYEQFF

j_gene: TRBJ1-2
abundance: NA
d_gene: NA
v_gene: TRBV29-1
CDR3nt: TGCAGCGTTGCAGGGGAGTTTGTCTATGGCTACACCTTC
CDR3aa: CSVAGEFVYGYTF

j_gene: TRBJ1-2
abundance: NA
d_gene: NA
v_gene: TRBV27
CDR3nt: TGTGCCAGCAGCAACAGGTCTGGCTACACCTTC
CDR3aa: CASSNRSGYTF

j_gene: TRBJ2-1
abundance: NA
d_gene: NA
v_gene: TRBV6-5
CDR3nt: TGTGCCAGCAGTTATGGCCGATACAATGAGCAGTTCTTC
CDR3aa: CASSYGRYNEQFF

j_gene: TRBJ1-2
abundance: NA
d_gene: NA
v_gene: TRBV6-5
CDR3nt: TGTGCCAGCACCGAATGGGGCGGTGGCTATGGCTACACCTTC
CDR3aa: CASTEWGGGYGYTF

j_gene: TRBJ2-2
abundance: few
d_gene: TRBD2
v_gene: TRBV6-2/TRBV6-3
CDR3nt: TGTGCCAGCAGTTACTCAGCGGGGGGCCCCACCGGGGAGCTGTTTTTT
CDR3aa: CASSYSAGGPTGELFF

j_gene: TRBJ1-3
abundance: once
d_gene: TRBD1
v_gene: TRBV6-6
CDR3nt: TGTGCCAGCGGGTACCTTGGACAGGGTCCTGGAAACACCATATATTTT
CDR3aa: CASGYLGQGPGNTIYF

j_gene: TRBJ1-1
abundance: NA
d_gene: NA
v_gene: TRBV6-5
CDR3nt: TGTGCCAGCAGTTACGACAGCCCGAACACTGAAGCTTTCTTT
CDR3aa: CASSYDSPNTEAFF

j_gene: TRBJ2-5
abundance: NA
d_gene: NA
v_gene: TRBV7-2
CDR3nt: TGTGCCAGCAGCTTAATGGACGGCGGGGAGACCCAGTACTTC
CDR3aa: CASSLMDGGETQYF

j_gene: TRBJ2-2
abundance: NA
d_gene: NA
v_gene: TRBV6-2/TRBV6-3
CDR3nt: TGTGCCAGCAGTTACGCGGAACCCGGGGAGCTGTTTTTT
CDR3aa: CASSYAEPGELFF

j_gene: TRBJ1-4
abundance: NA
d_gene: TRBD1
v_gene: TRBV10-3
CDR3nt: TGTGCCATCAGTGCCGGGACAGGTGAAAAACTGTTTTTT
CDR3aa: CAISAGTGEKLFF

j_gene: TRBJ2-3
abundance: NA
d_gene: NA
v_gene: TRBV7-2
CDR3nt: TGTGCCAGCAGCAGGTTGGAGTTACGCACAGATACGCAGTATTTT
CDR3aa: CASSRLELRTDTQYF

j_gene: TRBJ2-6
abundance: NA
d_gene: NA
v_gene: TRBV19
CDR3nt: TGTGCCAGTAGTATAATTTTTCAGGGCTCTGGGGCCAACGTCCTGACTTTC
CDR3aa: CASSIIFQGSGANVLTF

j_gene: TRBJ1-2
abundance: NA
d_gene: NA
v_gene: TRBV4-2
CDR3nt: TGTGCCAGCAGCCAAGAAAGGGGTCAGGGGCGACGCTATGGCTACACCTTC
CDR3aa: CASSQERGQGRRYGYTF

j_gene: TRBJ1-2
abundance: once
d_gene: TRBD1
v_gene: TRBV5-1
CDR3nt: TGCGCCAGCAGCCCGGGCCGGGACAGGGCCCTTGTCTATGGCTACACCTTC
CDR3aa: CASSPGRDRALVYGYTF

j_gene: TRBJ1-2
abundance: NA
d_gene: TRBD1
v_gene: TRBV9
CDR3nt: TGTGCCAGCAGCCTTACGGGACAGGGTGGCGGCTACACCTTC
CDR3aa: CASSLTGQGGGYTF

j_gene: TRBJ1-2
abundance: NA
d_gene: NA
v_gene: TRBV3-1/TRBV3-2
CDR3nt: TGTGCCAGCAGCCAAGAGGGGGGAGGCTACACCTTC
CDR3aa: CASSQEGGGYTF

j_gene: TRBJ1-6
abundance: NA
d_gene: NA
v_gene: TRBV19
CDR3nt: TGTGCCAGTGGGGGCGGGCTGAATTCACCCCTCCACTTT
CDR3aa: CASGGGLNSPLHF

j_gene: TRBJ1-1
abundance: NA
d_gene: NA
v_gene: TRBV6-1
CDR3nt: TGTGCCAGCAGTGAACCAGTGTTTGCTGCCACTGAAGCTTTCTTT
CDR3aa: CASSEPVFAATEAFF

j_gene: TRBJ2-5
abundance: NA
d_gene: NA
v_gene: TRBV7-9
CDR3nt: TGTGCCAGCAGCCACAAGAGCAGGGTGGAGACCCAGTACTTC
CDR3aa: CASSHKSRVETQYF

j_gene: TRBJ1-5
abundance: NA
d_gene: NA
v_gene: TRBV5-5
CDR3nt: TGTGCCAGCAGCTGGAGGGCGGCTCGGGGGCAGCCCCAGCATTTT
CDR3aa: CASSWRAARGQPQHF

j_gene: TRBJ1-2
abundance: NA
d_gene: NA
v_gene: TRBV6-5
CDR3nt: TGTGCCAGCAGGGACAGCCTCGACTATGGCTACACCTTC
CDR3aa: CASRDSLDYGYTF

j_gene: TRBJ2-7
abundance: few
d_gene: NA
v_gene: TRBV19
CDR3nt: TGTGCCAGTAGTCCCGGCAGGGGGGCCTACGAGCAGTACTTC
CDR3aa: CASSPGRGAYEQYF